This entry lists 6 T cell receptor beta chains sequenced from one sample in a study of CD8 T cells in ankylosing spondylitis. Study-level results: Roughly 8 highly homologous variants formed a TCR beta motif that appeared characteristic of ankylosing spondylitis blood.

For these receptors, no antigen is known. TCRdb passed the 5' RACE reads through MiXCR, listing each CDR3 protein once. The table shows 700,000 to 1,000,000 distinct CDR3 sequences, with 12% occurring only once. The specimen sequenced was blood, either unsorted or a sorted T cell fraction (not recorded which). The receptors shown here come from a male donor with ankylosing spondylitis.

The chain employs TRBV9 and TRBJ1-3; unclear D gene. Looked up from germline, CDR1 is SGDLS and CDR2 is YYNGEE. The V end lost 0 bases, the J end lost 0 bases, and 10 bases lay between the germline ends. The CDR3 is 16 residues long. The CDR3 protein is CASSVAGRSSGNTIYF. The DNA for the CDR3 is TGTGCCAGCAGCGTAGCGGGCCGGAGCTCTGGAAACACCATATATTTT.

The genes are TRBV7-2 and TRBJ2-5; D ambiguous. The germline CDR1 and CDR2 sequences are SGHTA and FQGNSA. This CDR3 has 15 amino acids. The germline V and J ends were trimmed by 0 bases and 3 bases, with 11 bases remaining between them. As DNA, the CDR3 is TGTGCCAGCAGCTTAGCGCTTTACCGAGAAGAGACCCAGTACTTC. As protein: CASSLALYREETQYF.

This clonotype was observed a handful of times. The DNA of the CDR3 is TGTGCCAGCTGCCCTGTGCTAGCGGGATTCACAGATACGCAGTATTTT. Protein: CASCPVLAGFTDTQYF. The chain links TRBV6-1 to TRBJ2-3, with 9 bases matching TRBD2. The CDR3 has 16 amino acids. V lost 8 bases, J lost 2 bases, and 11 bases stayed unmatched. Germline CDR1 and CDR2: MNHNS and SASEGT.

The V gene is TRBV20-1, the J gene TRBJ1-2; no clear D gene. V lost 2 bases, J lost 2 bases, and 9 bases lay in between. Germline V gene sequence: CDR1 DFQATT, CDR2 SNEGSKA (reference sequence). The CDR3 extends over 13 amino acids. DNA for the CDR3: TGCAGTGCTAGAATACTGGAGAACTATGGCTACACCTTC. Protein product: CSARILENYGYTF.

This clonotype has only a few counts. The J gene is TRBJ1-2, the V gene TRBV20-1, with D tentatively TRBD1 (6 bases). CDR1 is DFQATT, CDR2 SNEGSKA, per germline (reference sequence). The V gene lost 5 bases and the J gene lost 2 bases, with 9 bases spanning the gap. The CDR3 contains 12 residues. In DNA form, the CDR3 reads TGCAGTGCTTGGGGGGGCAACTATGGCTACACCTTC. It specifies CSAWGGNYGYTF.

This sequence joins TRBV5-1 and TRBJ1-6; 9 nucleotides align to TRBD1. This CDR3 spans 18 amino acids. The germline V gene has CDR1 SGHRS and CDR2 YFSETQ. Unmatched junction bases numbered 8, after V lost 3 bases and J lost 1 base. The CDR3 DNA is TGCGCCAGCAGCTCGGGACAGGGAGGATGGTCCTATAATTCACCCCTCCACTTT. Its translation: CASSSGQGGWSYNSPLHF. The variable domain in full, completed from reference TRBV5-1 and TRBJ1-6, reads KAGVTQTPRYLIKTRGQQVTLSCSPISGHRSVSWYQQTPGQGLQFLFEYFSETQRNKGNFPGRFSGRQFSNSRSEMNVSTLELGDSALYLCASSSGQGGWSYNSPLHFGNGTRLTVT.